This T cell receptor (beta chain) came from a study of blood T cell repertoires in COVID-19. The protocol was immunoSEQ multiplex PCR, while the TCRdb copy is restricted to in-frame clones and leaves out a portion. Of around 310,000 clones in the sample, 85% to 90% are singletons; the top ten hold around 0.93%. The source is a middle-aged woman with COVID-19, enrolled during active disease. The sample comprised peripheral blood.

The CDR3: CASSASGGYTDTQYF. CDR3 DNA sequence: TGTGCCAGCAGCGCAAGCGGGGGGTACACAGATACGCAGTATTTT. This chain uses TRBV9 with TRBJ2-3; 9 nucleotides line up with TRBD2. The CDR3 is 15 amino acids. Germline values: CDR1 SGDLS, CDR2 YYNGEE. Trimming took 3 bases from V and 2 from J; bases not matched to a gene: 4. Together with reference TRBV9 and TRBJ2-3, the CDR3 gives the full variable domain: DSGVTQTPKHLITATGQRVTLRCSPRSGDLSVYWYQQSLDQGLQFLIQYYNGEERAKGNILERFSAQQFPDLHSELNLSSLELGDSALYFCASSASGGYTDTQYFGPGTRLTVL.